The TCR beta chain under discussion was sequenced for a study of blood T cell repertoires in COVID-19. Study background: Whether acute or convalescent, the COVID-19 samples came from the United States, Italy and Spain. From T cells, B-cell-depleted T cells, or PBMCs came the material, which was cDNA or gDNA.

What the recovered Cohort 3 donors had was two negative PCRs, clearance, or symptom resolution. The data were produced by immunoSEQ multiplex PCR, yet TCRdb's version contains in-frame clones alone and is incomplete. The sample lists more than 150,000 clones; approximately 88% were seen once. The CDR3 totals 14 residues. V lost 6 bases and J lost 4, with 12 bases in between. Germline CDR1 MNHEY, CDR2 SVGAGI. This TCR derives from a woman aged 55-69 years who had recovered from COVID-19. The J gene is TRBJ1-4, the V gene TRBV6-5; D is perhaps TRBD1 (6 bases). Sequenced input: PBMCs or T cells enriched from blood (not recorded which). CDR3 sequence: CASRRGQNNEKLFF. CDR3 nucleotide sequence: TGTGCCAGCAGGCGCGGACAGAATAATGAAAAACTGTTTTTT.